The entry below gives a single T cell receptor beta chain sequence along with its context. This table comes from immunoSEQ multiplex PCR, and its TCRdb copy is limited to in-frame clones, with some not included. The table records just under 80,000 clones, around 84% of them present only once. From germline, CDR1 is LGHDT and CDR2 YNNKEL (reference sequence). V was clipped by 0 bases and J by 6 bases; unmatched bases: 5. CDR3 size: 16 residues. The data derive from a study of blood T cell repertoires in COVID-19. The sequence was collected from a human donor in a cohort sampled during active COVID-19. The sample was peripheral blood. The gene calls are TRBV3-1 (or the pseudogene TRBV3-2) and TRBJ1-6; TRBD1 matches at 7 bases. The CDR3 region has the DNA TGTGCCAGCAGCCAAGATCGTGGGACAGCTAATTCACCCCTCCACTTT. This gives the protein CASSQDRGTANSPLHF.